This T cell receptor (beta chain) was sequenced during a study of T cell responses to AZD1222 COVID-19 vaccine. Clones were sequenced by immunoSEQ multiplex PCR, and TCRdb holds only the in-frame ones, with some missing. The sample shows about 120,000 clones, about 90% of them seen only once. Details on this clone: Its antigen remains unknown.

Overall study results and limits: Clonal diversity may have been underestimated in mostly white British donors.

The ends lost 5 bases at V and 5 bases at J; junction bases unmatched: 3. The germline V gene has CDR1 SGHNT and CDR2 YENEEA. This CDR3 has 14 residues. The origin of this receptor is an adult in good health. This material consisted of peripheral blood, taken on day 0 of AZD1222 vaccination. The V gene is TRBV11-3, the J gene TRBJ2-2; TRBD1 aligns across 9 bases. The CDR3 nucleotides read TGTGCCAGCAGCCACGGACAGGGGACCGGGGAGCTGTTTTTT. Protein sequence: CASSHGQGTGELFF.